These 3 T cell receptor beta chains share one sample of origin, sequenced in a study of CD8 T cells in Susac syndrome. An input of roughly 0.45 to 1 ug of RNA was subjected to reverse transcription using random hexamers. TCRdb used MiXCR to reprocess the immunoSEQ multiplex PCR reads, holding one entry per CDR3 protein. Counted here are hundreds of thousands of distinct CDR3 sequences, more than 70% occurring once; the ten biggest clones make up under 0.15%. Sequenced input: CD8+ T cells from PBMCs. Receptors originate from a human donor with multiple sclerosis.

The chain's CDR3 is CASSPWTTEAFF. The CDR3, as DNA: TGTGCCAGCTCACCCTGGACCACTGAAGCTTTCTTT. The gene calls are TRBV18 and TRBJ1-1; the D is unclear. The length of the CDR3 is 12 residues. Trimming left V 3 bases short and J 4 bases short, with 6 bases between. Looked up from germline, CDR1 is KGHSH and CDR2 is LQKENI.

The J gene is TRBJ2-7, the V gene TRBV3-1; 9 bases align to TRBD2. The V gene's germline CDR1 is LGHDT and CDR2 YNNKEL (reference sequence). V lost 4 bases and J lost 4; bases outside the gene matches: 5. The CDR3 consists of 14 residues. CDR3 in DNA: TGTGCCAGCAGCCTAGGACTAGCGCAATACGAGCAGTACTTC. It specifies CASSLGLAQYEQYF.

This sequence joins TRBV27 and TRBJ2-5; TRBD2 matches at 13 bases. In germline, CDR1 is MNHEY, CDR2 SMNVEV (reference sequence). J was trimmed by 4 bases and V by 6 bases; bases with no gene match: 2. This CDR3 spans 14 amino acids. This chain's CDR3 is CASRTSGRGETQYF. The CDR3 DNA sequence: TGTGCCAGCAGAACTAGCGGGAGGGGAGAGACCCAGTACTTC.